One and the same sample provided the 27 T cell receptor beta chains below, sequenced in a study of T cell clones after liver transplantation. The method was immunoSEQ multiplex PCR; TCRdb's version includes in-frame clones alone and lacks a portion of them. The sample records some 59,000 clones, about two thirds being singletons. This specimen was CD4+ T cells from blood, taken before liver transplant. These receptors came from a human donor who received a liver transplant.

The chain is built from TRBV6-6 and TRBJ2-7; weak D call: TRBD2 (6 bases). V was pared by 6 bases and J by 7 bases, with 19 bases between. The CDR3 covers 14 residues. From germline, CDR1 is MNHNY and CDR2 SVGAGI (reference sequence). The CDR3: CASRDTSQTREQYF. The CDR3 DNA reads as TGTGCCAGCAGGGACACTAGCCAAACCAGAGAGCAGTACTTC.

The chain combines TRBV7-8 with TRBJ2-1; unclear D gene. The CDR3 length is 15 residues. The germline V and J ends were trimmed by 6 bases and 8 bases, with 20 bases remaining between them. Germline V gene data show CDR1 as SGHVS and CDR2 as FQNEAQ. The CDR3, as DNA: TGTGCCAGCAGATCGAGTCGAGCCCTAACTGATGAGCAGTTCTTC. It codes for CASRSSRALTDEQFF. Filled out from reference TRBV7-8 and TRBJ2-1, the complete variable domain reads GAGVSQSPRYKVAKRGQDVALRCDPISGHVSLFWYQQALGQGPEFLTYFQNEAQLDKSGLPSDRFFAERPEGSVSTLKIQRTQQEDSAVYLCASRSSRALTDEQFFGPGTRLTVL.

This chain links TRBV28 with TRBJ2-7, with 12 bases aligning to TRBD1. V was pared by 7 bases and J by 5 bases, with 15 bases of the junction left unmatched. The germline V gene encodes CDR1 MDHEN and CDR2 SYDVKM. The CDR3 consists of 17 residues. As DNA, the CDR3 is TGTGCCAGCACCATGTGGGTTGTGGGACAGGGGGCCCACGAGCAGTACTTC. Protein: CASTMWVVGQGAHEQYF.

The V call is TRBV9, the J call TRBJ1-3; 7 positions agree with TRBD1. Germline V gene data show CDR1 as SGDLS and CDR2 as YYNGEE. V trimming: 4 bases; J trimming: 0 bases; junction bases outside the gene matches: 7. The CDR3 has 16 residues. CDR3 in amino acids: CASSPRTGISGNTIYF. The CDR3 nucleotides are TGTGCCAGCAGCCCCCGGACAGGCATCTCTGGAAACACCATATATTTT.

The chain employs TRBV29-1 and TRBJ2-5; 10 nucleotides align to TRBD2. This CDR3 region has 14 residues. Germline-derived CDR1 and CDR2 are SQVTM and ANQGSEA. V was clipped by 6 bases and J by 5 bases; unmatched bases: 9. CDR3 bases: TGCAGCGTCTCCAGCGGGGGGGCCCGGGAGACCCAGTACTTC. Translating gives CSVSSGGARETQYF.

This sequence joins TRBV19 and TRBJ1-6; perhaps TRBD1 as D (5 bases). Trimming cost V 4 bases and J 4 bases, with 5 bases left between them. Germline V gives CDR1 LNHDA, CDR2 SQIVND (reference sequence). The CDR3 loop spans 13 amino acids. The DNA of the CDR3 is TGTGCCAGTAGTACAGGGTATAATTCACCCCTCCACTTT. It encodes CASSTGYNSPLHF.

The J gene is TRBJ1-4, the V gene TRBV5-5, with 8 bases fitting TRBD1. The V gene end was trimmed by 5 bases and the J gene end by 5 bases; junction bases not matched to a gene: 5. The CDR3 totals 14 residues. The germline V gene has CDR1 SGHKS and CDR2 YYEKEE (reference sequence). CDR3 region: CASRKGQENEKLFF. CDR3 sequence (DNA): TGTGCCAGCAGAAAGGGACAGGAGAATGAAAAACTGTTTTTT. Using reference TRBV5-5 and TRBJ1-4 for the parts outside the CDR3, the full variable domain is DAGVTQSPTHLIKTRGQQVTLRCSPISGHKSVSWYQQVLGQGPQFIFQYYEKEERGRGNFPDRFSARQFPNYSSELNVNALLLGDSALYLCASRKGQENEKLFFGSGTQLSVL.

CDR3 amino acids: CASTIPGENHGYTF. DNA for the CDR3: TGTGCCAGCACCATTCCAGGGGAAAATCATGGCTACACCTTC. This sequence joins TRBV6-5 and TRBJ1-2; a possible D gene is TRBD1 (6 bases). The V end was cut by 7 bases, the J end by 6 bases, with 18 bases between. The V gene's germline CDR1 is MNHEY and CDR2 SVGAGI. The CDR3 totals 14 residues.

V and J are TRBV19 and TRBJ1-2; TRBD1 aligns across 7 bases. Per germline, CDR1 LNHDA and CDR2 SQIVND (reference sequence). The junction had 17 bases not matched to a gene; V was cut back by 5 bases and J by 8 bases. The CDR3 has 16 residues. Here the CDR3 reads CASSATTGVDGGGYTF. The CDR3 region has the DNA TGTGCCAGTAGTGCAACAACAGGGGTAGATGGAGGCGGCTACACCTTC.

J is TRBJ2-3 and V is TRBV9; 8 bases line up with TRBD2. Germline V gene lookup returns CDR1 SGDLS and CDR2 YYNGEE. The CDR3 runs to 15 residues. Trimming cost V 4 bases and J 4 bases; bases outside gene matches: 8. This chain's CDR3 is CASSPSGGAPDTQYF. The CDR3 coding sequence is TGTGCCAGCAGCCCTTCGGGGGGGGCCCCAGATACGCAGTATTTT.

The V and J genes are TRBV19 and TRBJ1-1, with TRBD1 matching 7 bases. The trim removed 5 bases at V and 7 bases at J, leaving 7 bases unmatched. CDR1 LNHDA and CDR2 SQIVND come from the germline V gene (reference sequence). The CDR3 is 13 amino acids. Here the CDR3 reads CASSLSRDSEAFF. The CDR3 DNA reads as TGTGCCAGTAGTTTGTCTCGGGACAGTGAAGCTTTCTTT.

V and J are TRBV5-1 and TRBJ1-4, with D perhaps TRBD1 (5 bases). Trimming pared 2 bases from V and 8 bases from J, leaving 13 bases between. This CDR3 is built from 14 residues. The germline V gene has CDR1 SGHRS and CDR2 YFSETQ. The CDR3 protein is CASSFGQGREKLFF. CDR3 nucleotides: TGCGCCAGCAGCTTCGGGCAGGGCAGGGAAAAACTGTTTTTT.

V gene TRBV2 combines with J gene TRBJ1-5, with 7 bases identical to TRBD1. This CDR3 comprises 15 residues. The germline CDR1 and CDR2 sequences are SNHLY and FYNNEI. V shed 7 bases and J 0 bases; nucleotides not matched to a gene: 6. CDR3 in DNA: TGTGCCAGCAAACCGGACAGGACTAGCAATCAGCCCCAGCATTTT. It specifies CASKPDRTSNQPQHF.

This rearrangement joins TRBV27 to TRBJ2-5; 7 positions agree with TRBD1. The V gene end was trimmed by 4 bases and the J gene end by 2 bases; junction bases not matched to a gene: 4. CDR1 MNHEY and CDR2 SMNVEV come from the germline V gene (reference sequence). This CDR3 is built from 14 residues. CDR3 loop: CASSSRDRQETQYF. The CDR3 region has the DNA TGTGCCAGCAGTTCACGGGACAGACAAGAGACCCAGTACTTC.

The chain recombines TRBV28 with TRBJ2-7; D unclear. This CDR3 is built from 13 residues. Trimming removed 5 bases from V and 5 bases from J, with 13 bases in between. Germline assignment: CDR1 MDHEN and CDR2 SYDVKM. The DNA for the CDR3 is TGTGCCAGCAGTCCCCGAGTGCCACACGAGCAGTACTTC. Protein sequence: CASSPRVPHEQYF.

The chain joins TRBV6-5 to TRBJ1-1; unclear D gene. The germline V gene has CDR1 MNHEY and CDR2 SVGAGI. This CDR3 is 15 amino acids long. Trimming took 6 bases from V and 5 from J, leaving 19 bases between them. The CDR3 loop reads CASRGGGRVGTEAFF. CDR3 DNA: TGTGCCAGCAGGGGAGGTGGGCGGGTAGGGACTGAAGCTTTCTTT.

This clone was counted a single time. The chain recombines TRBV9 with TRBJ2-5, with 9 positions matching TRBD1. Trimming at V came to 6 bases and at J to 5 bases, leaving 5 bases not matched to a gene. Germline CDR1 SGDLS, CDR2 YYNGEE. This CDR3 has 13 amino acids. In DNA, the CDR3 is TGTGCCAGCAACCCCGGGACAGGGGAGACCCAGTACTTC. Amino acids: CASNPGTGETQYF.

The chain has TRBV2 and TRBJ2-7, with 10 bases aligning to TRBD2. V trimming: 6 bases; J trimming: 4 bases; junction bases outside the gene matches: 6. The CDR3 extends over 14 amino acids. Germline CDR1 SNHLY, CDR2 FYNNEI. The CDR3 sequence: CASRGASGGYEQYF. CDR3 coding DNA: TGTGCCAGCAGGGGGGCTAGCGGGGGTTACGAGCAGTACTTC.

The chain joins TRBV30 to TRBJ2-1, with TRBD1 matching over 8 bases. The CDR3 consists of 16 residues. In germline, CDR1 is GTSNPN, CDR2 SVGIG (reference sequence). J lost 1 base, V lost 2 bases, and 7 bases had no gene match. CDR3 amino acids: CAWSIGQGRSYNEQFF. In DNA, the CDR3 is TGTGCCTGGAGTATAGGACAGGGTAGGTCCTACAATGAGCAGTTCTTC. Supplemented by reference TRBV30 and TRBJ2-1, the full variable domain reads SQTIHQWPATLVQPVGSPLSLECTVEGTSNPNLYWYRQAAGRGLQLLFYSVGIGQISSEVPQNLSASRPQDRQFILSSKKLLLSDSGFYLCAWSIGQGRSYNEQFFGPGTRLTVL.

J is TRBJ1-3 and V is TRBV7-2; TRBD1 might be the D (5 bases). V lost 5 bases to trimming and J lost 8 bases, with 16 bases between them. This CDR3 has 14 amino acids. CDR1 is SGHTA and CDR2 is FQGNSA in the germline V gene. CDR3 sequence (DNA): TGTGCCAGCAGCCTCAGGGTTTCCCCAGACACCATATATTTT. Protein sequence: CASSLRVSPDTIYF. The full variable domain, in which reference TRBV7-2 and TRBJ1-3 provide the parts outside the CDR3, is GAGVSQSPSNKVTEKGKDVELRCDPISGHTALYWYRQSLGQGLEFLIYFQGNSAPDKSGLPSDRFSAERTGGSVSTLTIQRTQQEDSAVYLCASSLRVSPDTIYFGEGSWLTVV.

The V gene is TRBV19, the J gene TRBJ1-2; D is uncertain. Trimming left V 1 base short and J 6 bases short, with 9 bases between. The germline V gene has CDR1 LNHDA and CDR2 SQIVND (reference sequence). CDR3 size: 13 residues. The CDR3 is CASSIGQVDGYTF. CDR3 in DNA: TGTGCCAGTAGTATAGGCCAGGTTGATGGCTACACCTTC. Complete variable domain (other parts from reference TRBV19 and TRBJ1-2): DGGITQSPKYLFRKEGQNVTLSCEQNLNHDAMYWYRQDPGQGLRLIYYSQIVNDFQKGDIAEGYSVSREKKESFPLTVTSAQKNPTAFYLCASSIGQVDGYTFGSGTRLTVV.

This rearrangement joins TRBV10-3 to TRBJ2-6; 10 nucleotides line up with TRBD1. Germline V gives CDR1 ENHRY, CDR2 SYGVKD. This CDR3 region has 17 residues. V shed 6 bases and J 2 bases; nucleotides not matched to a gene: 7. CDR3 residues: CAISFTGTGAGANVLTF. The CDR3 nucleotides read TGTGCCATCAGCTTCACCGGGACAGGGGCTGGGGCCAACGTCCTGACTTTC.

CDR3 DNA: TGTGCCAGCAGTTACCTACCGGGGTCCACAGATACGCAGTATTTT. Translation gives CASSYLPGSTDTQYF. The V call is TRBV6-6, the J call TRBJ2-3, with a possible D match to TRBD2 (5 bases). This CDR3 region has 15 residues. The V gene lost 2 bases and the J gene lost 2 bases, with 11 bases spanning the gap. Germline-derived CDR1 and CDR2 are MNHNY and SVGAGI (reference sequence).

The rearrangement uses TRBV2 and TRBJ2-7, with 9 bases that match TRBD1. The CDR3 spans 14 residues. From germline, CDR1 is SNHLY and CDR2 FYNNEI. J gave up 3 bases and V 7 bases, and 7 bases lay outside the gene matches. The CDR3 nucleotides read TGTGCCAGCATTGCCGGGACAGGGAACTACGAGCAGTACTTC. Protein sequence: CASIAGTGNYEQYF.

This clone was observed a single time. J is TRBJ2-7 and V is TRBV2; 10 bases are shared with TRBD1. The CDR3 sequence is 15 residues long. The V segment lost 8 bases and the J segment 5 bases; nucleotides outside the gene matches: 12. The germline V gene encodes CDR1 SNHLY and CDR2 FYNNEI. CDR3: CASVRDRGPQNEQYF. The CDR3 region has the DNA TGTGCCAGCGTCCGGGACAGGGGACCTCAGAACGAGCAGTACTTC.

The CDR3 loop is CATDPGQLYGYTF. The CDR3 region has the DNA TGTGCCACTGATCCGGGACAGCTCTATGGCTACACCTTC. The chain joins TRBV6-1 to TRBJ1-2, with 7 bases identical to TRBD1. V lost 10 bases and J lost 4; bases outside the gene matches: 9. Germline V CDR1 and CDR2: MNHNS, SASEGT. The CDR3 loop spans 13 amino acids.

J is TRBJ1-5 and V is TRBV7-2; perhaps TRBD1 as D (6 bases). This CDR3 is 16 amino acids long. Germline CDR1 SGHTA, CDR2 FQGNSA. V gave up 2 bases and J gave up 0 bases, with 11 bases separating them. The CDR3 DNA is TGTGCCAGCAGCTTACAAGGACAGTATAGCAATCAGCCCCAGCATTTT. It codes for CASSLQGQYSNQPQHF.